Reported below is one TCR beta chain. The antigen is unknown. Negative isolation yielded the CD8+ and CD4+ T cells, while FACS enriched the TEMRA cells. An amount of RNA that ranged from roughly 0.5 to 1 ug was reverse transcribed with random hexamers. Multiplex immunoSEQ PCR targeted 54 Vbeta and 13 Jbeta TCR beta segments. TCRdb analysed the immunoSEQ multiplex PCR reads with MiXCR anew, one entry per CDR3 protein. The profile covers about 53,000 distinct CDR3 sequences, with over 90% appearing a single time and about 0.75% taken by the ten largest. CDR1 SEHNR and CDR2 FQNEAQ come from the germline V gene (reference sequence). The CDR3 length is 14 residues. V gave up 5 bases and J gave up 8 bases; unmatched junction bases: 7. This specimen belongs to a study of CD8 T cells in Susac syndrome. Looking at the study overall: When blood was drawn, the patients with Susac syndrome were therapy-naive, on corticosteroids, or on intravenous immunoglobulin alone. Study observations and caveats: CD8+ clonal expansion in Susac peaked in TEMRA cells and active patients.

The chain links TRBV7-9 to TRBJ2-1, with TRBD1 identical over 9 bases. The sequence derives from a human donor with Susac syndrome. Material: CD8+ T cells from PBMCs. The CDR3 nucleotides are TGTGCCAGCAGCCAGACAGGGGGAATGGATGAGCAGTTCTTC. Protein: CASSQTGGMDEQFF.